A selection of T cell receptor beta chains follows, all from one sample in a study of immune heterogeneity within non-small cell lung tumors. TCRdb passed the multiplex PCR reads through MiXCR, listing each CDR3 protein once. The sample has 20,000 to 25,000 distinct CDR3 sequences, less than 35% seen once. Sequencing was done on a sample of lung tumor tissue. Source of these receptors: a man aged 35 to 55 with non-small cell lung cancer. CDR3s include the opening cysteine and the closing phenylalanine or tryptophan. Fields, in order: V gene, J gene, D gene, clone size, CDR3 protein, CDR3 DNA. D genes are given only for firm matches. Expanded clones get a size class; other rows say once, few or many, or leave the size out.

v_gene: TRBV6-7
j_gene: TRBJ2-7
d_gene: -
abundance: medium-sized
CDR3aa: CAYFTGISDYEQYF
CDR3nt: TGTGCGTATTTTACCGGGATCAGCGACTACGAGCAGTACTTC

v_gene: TRBV5-1
j_gene: TRBJ1-2
d_gene: TRBD1
abundance: -
CDR3aa: CASRPTGTGGCYTF
CDR3nt: TGCGCCAGCAGACCTACCGGGACAGGGGGGTGCTACACCTTC

v_gene: TRBV13
j_gene: TRBJ1-1
d_gene: -
abundance: few
CDR3aa: CASSFLGGTEAFF
CDR3nt: TGTGCCAGCAGCTTCCTAGGGGGCACTGAAGCTTTCTTT

v_gene: TRBV6-1
j_gene: TRBJ1-1
d_gene: -
abundance: -
CDR3aa: CASSTDRQGTQAFF
CDR3nt: TGTGCCAGCAGCACTGATCGCCAGGGTACTCAAGCTTTCTTT

v_gene: TRBV6-1
j_gene: TRBJ2-1
d_gene: TRBD2
abundance: few
CDR3aa: CASRETSGSSYNEQFF
CDR3nt: TGTGCCAGCCGAGAGACTAGCGGGAGCTCCTACAATGAGCAGTTCTTC

v_gene: TRBV10-3
j_gene: TRBJ2-5
d_gene: -
abundance: few
CDR3aa: CAISDPKTGKETQYF
CDR3nt: TGTGCCATCAGTGATCCCAAAACAGGGAAAGAGACCCAGTACTTC

v_gene: TRBV9
j_gene: TRBJ2-7
d_gene: -
abundance: many
CDR3aa: CASSPSGIGYEQYF
CDR3nt: TGTGCCAGCAGCCCTTCGGGCATAGGCTACGAGCAGTACTTC

v_gene: TRBV11-2
j_gene: TRBJ2-7
d_gene: TRBD1
abundance: medium-sized
CDR3aa: CASSLDRVGEQYF
CDR3nt: TGTGCCAGCAGCCTGGACAGGGTGGGTGAGCAGTACTTC

v_gene: TRBV27
j_gene: TRBJ2-1
d_gene: -
abundance: few
CDR3aa: CASIRMGSEQFF
CDR3nt: TGTGCCAGCATTCGGATGGGTAGTGAGCAGTTCTTC

v_gene: TRBV7-9
j_gene: TRBJ1-6
d_gene: TRBD1
abundance: -
CDR3aa: CASSSDRPNSPLHF
CDR3nt: TGTGCCAGCAGCTCGGACAGGCCAAATTCACCCCTCCACTTT

v_gene: TRBV9
j_gene: TRBJ1-2
d_gene: -
abundance: -
CDR3aa: CASSNNYYGYTF
CDR3nt: TGTGCCAGCAGCAATAATTACTATGGCTACACCTTC

v_gene: TRBV9
j_gene: TRBJ2-5
d_gene: -
abundance: -
CDR3aa: CASSVGGRAEETQYF
CDR3nt: TGTGCCAGCAGCGTGGGGGGCAGAGCCGAAGAGACCCAGTACTTC

v_gene: TRBV9
j_gene: TRBJ1-4
d_gene: -
abundance: many
CDR3aa: CASSVSTGLATNEKLFF
CDR3nt: TGTGCCAGCAGCGTTTCGACAGGCCTTGCAACTAATGAAAAACTGTTTTTT

v_gene: TRBV6-1
j_gene: TRBJ1-3
d_gene: TRBD1
abundance: many
CDR3aa: CASVDRGSGNTIYF
CDR3nt: TGTGCCAGCGTCGACAGGGGCTCTGGAAACACCATATATTTT

v_gene: TRBV10-1
j_gene: TRBJ2-7
d_gene: -
abundance: many
CDR3aa: CASSRDSYEQYF
CDR3nt: TGCGCCAGCAGCCGGGACTCCTACGAGCAGTACTTC

v_gene: TRBV2
j_gene: TRBJ2-7
d_gene: TRBD2
abundance: medium-sized
CDR3aa: CASSEYIAGGREQYF
CDR3nt: TGTGCCAGCAGTGAATATATAGCGGGAGGACGCGAGCAGTACTTC

v_gene: TRBV19
j_gene: TRBJ1-5
d_gene: -
abundance: -
CDR3aa: CASSMSQWSYQPQHF
CDR3nt: TGTGCCAGTAGTATGTCACAGTGGTCTTATCAGCCCCAACATTTT

v_gene: TRBV9
j_gene: TRBJ2-1
d_gene: TRBD2
abundance: few
CDR3aa: CASSETGTSGNEQFF
CDR3nt: TGTGCCAGCAGCGAGACCGGGACTAGCGGTAATGAGCAGTTCTTC

v_gene: TRBV14
j_gene: TRBJ2-1
d_gene: -
abundance: medium-sized
CDR3aa: CASSQKVSTGRGNEQFF
CDR3nt: TGTGCCAGCAGCCAAAAGGTATCGACAGGGCGGGGCAATGAGCAGTTCTTC

v_gene: TRBV11-3
j_gene: TRBJ2-7
d_gene: TRBD1
abundance: medium-sized
CDR3aa: CASTRTGYYEQYF
CDR3nt: TGTGCCAGCACCCGGACAGGTTACTACGAGCAGTACTTC

v_gene: TRBV27
j_gene: TRBJ2-1
d_gene: TRBD2
abundance: large
CDR3aa: CASSAIAGYNEQFF
CDR3nt: TGTGCCAGCAGTGCTATAGCGGGATACAATGAGCAGTTCTTC

v_gene: TRBV11-2
j_gene: TRBJ1-1
d_gene: TRBD1
abundance: medium-sized
CDR3aa: CASRRGRNTEAFF
CDR3nt: TGTGCCAGCAGGAGGGGGCGGAACACTGAAGCTTTCTTT

v_gene: TRBV11-3
j_gene: TRBJ2-2
d_gene: -
abundance: -
CDR3aa: CASTPWGSTGELFF
CDR3nt: TGTGCCAGCACCCCGTGGGGAAGCACCGGGGAGCTGTTTTTT

v_gene: TRBV11-2
j_gene: TRBJ1-6
d_gene: -
abundance: -
CDR3aa: CASSLLTFGTGASPLHF
CDR3nt: TGTGCCAGCAGCTTATTAACGTTCGGAACAGGCGCTTCACCCCTCCACTTT

v_gene: TRBV5-1
j_gene: TRBJ2-3
d_gene: TRBD2
abundance: medium-sized
CDR3aa: CASSQGLAGDTQYF
CDR3nt: TGCGCCAGCAGCCAGGGACTAGCGGGAGATACGCAGTATTTT

v_gene: TRBV19
j_gene: TRBJ1-5
d_gene: TRBD1
abundance: many
CDR3aa: CASSIMGGQGLNQPQHF
CDR3nt: TGTGCCAGTAGTATAATGGGGGGACAGGGTTTGAATCAGCCCCAGCATTTT

v_gene: TRBV20-1
j_gene: TRBJ1-5
d_gene: TRBD1
abundance: few
CDR3aa: CSARGTGYQPQHF
CDR3nt: TGCAGTGCTAGAGGGACAGGTTATCAGCCCCAGCATTTT

v_gene: TRBV5-6
j_gene: TRBJ2-3
d_gene: -
abundance: few
CDR3aa: CASSPLWTLGSDTQYF
CDR3nt: TGTGCCAGCAGCCCCTTATGGACGTTGGGTTCTGATACGCAGTATTTT

v_gene: TRBV11-3
j_gene: TRBJ1-5
d_gene: -
abundance: few
CDR3aa: CASSLGQNQPQHF
CDR3nt: TGTGCCAGCAGCTTAGGTCAAAATCAGCCCCAGCATTTT

v_gene: TRBV11-3
j_gene: TRBJ1-6
d_gene: -
abundance: -
CDR3aa: CASSSRRTGDLDSPLHF
CDR3nt: TGTGCCAGCAGCTCCCGACGGACCGGGGATTTGGATTCACCCCTCCACTTT

v_gene: TRBV12-3/TRBV12-4
j_gene: TRBJ2-7
d_gene: TRBD2
abundance: -
CDR3aa: CASSQASGGVSEQYF
CDR3nt: TGCGCCAGCAGTCAGGCTAGCGGGGGGGTGAGCGAGCAGTACTTC

v_gene: TRBV27
j_gene: TRBJ2-3
d_gene: -
abundance: many
CDR3aa: CASSLRRGGTDTQYF
CDR3nt: TGTGCCAGCAGTCTAAGGCGGGGAGGCACAGATACGCAGTATTTT

v_gene: TRBV5-1
j_gene: TRBJ1-2
d_gene: TRBD1
abundance: -
CDR3aa: CASSSGSGTGGSYGYTF
CDR3nt: TGCGCCAGCAGCTCAGGTTCCGGGACAGGAGGTTCCTATGGCTACACCTTC

v_gene: TRBV9
j_gene: TRBJ2-2
d_gene: -
abundance: few
CDR3aa: CASSVIDGRKGGELFF
CDR3nt: TGTGCCAGCAGCGTGATTGACGGGAGAAAGGGCGGGGAGCTGTTTTTT

v_gene: TRBV29-1
j_gene: TRBJ2-1
d_gene: -
abundance: medium-sized
CDR3aa: CSAGRLLNEQFF
CDR3nt: TGCAGCGCCGGGCGGCTACTCAATGAGCAGTTCTTC

v_gene: TRBV7-9
j_gene: TRBJ1-2
d_gene: -
abundance: medium-sized
CDR3aa: CASSSAGNGYTF
CDR3nt: TGTGCCAGCAGCTCCGCAGGGAATGGCTACACCTTC

v_gene: TRBV11-2
j_gene: TRBJ1-2
d_gene: -
abundance: many
CDR3aa: CASSLEAGAHYGYTF
CDR3nt: TGTGCCAGCAGCTTAGAAGCAGGGGCCCACTATGGCTACACCTTC

v_gene: TRBV12-3/TRBV12-4
j_gene: TRBJ2-7
d_gene: TRBD1
abundance: medium-sized
CDR3aa: CASSFGQVGSEQYF
CDR3nt: TGTGCCAGCAGTTTCGGACAGGTGGGGTCCGAGCAGTACTTC

v_gene: TRBV24-1
j_gene: TRBJ1-2
d_gene: -
abundance: many
CDR3aa: CATSENSYGYTF
CDR3nt: TGTGCCACCAGTGAAAACAGCTATGGCTACACCTTC

v_gene: TRBV20-1
j_gene: TRBJ2-1
d_gene: -
abundance: few
CDR3aa: CSARTEDSYNEQFF
CDR3nt: TGCAGTGCTAGAACTGAAGACTCCTACAATGAGCAGTTCTTC

v_gene: TRBV11-3
j_gene: TRBJ2-1
d_gene: -
abundance: many
CDR3aa: CASGPLGTVNNEQFF
CDR3nt: TGTGCCAGCGGCCCCTTGGGGACTGTGAACAATGAGCAGTTCTTC

v_gene: TRBV10-3
j_gene: TRBJ1-1
d_gene: -
abundance: few
CDR3aa: CAISRSYAEAFF
CDR3nt: TGTGCCATCAGTAGATCTTACGCTGAAGCTTTCTTT

v_gene: TRBV6-6
j_gene: TRBJ1-5
d_gene: -
abundance: -
CDR3aa: CASSYSMGSNQPQHF
CDR3nt: TGTGCCAGCAGTTACTCGATGGGTAGCAATCAGCCCCAGCATTTT

v_gene: TRBV6-1
j_gene: TRBJ2-7
d_gene: TRBD2
abundance: few
CDR3aa: CASSTHRTSGNYEQYF
CDR3nt: TGTGCCAGCAGTACCCACCGGACTAGCGGAAATTACGAGCAGTACTTC

v_gene: TRBV15
j_gene: TRBJ2-3
d_gene: TRBD2
abundance: many
CDR3aa: CATSRTFRTSGSGNPYF
CDR3nt: TGTGCCACCAGCAGAACTTTCCGGACTAGCGGGAGTGGAAATCCGTATTTT

v_gene: TRBV7-9
j_gene: TRBJ2-7
d_gene: -
abundance: many
CDR3aa: CASSLSTGEQYF
CDR3nt: TGTGCCAGCAGCCTGTCAACAGGCGAGCAGTACTTC

v_gene: TRBV19
j_gene: TRBJ2-7
d_gene: TRBD2
abundance: medium-sized
CDR3aa: CASSQGGTSGTRQYF
CDR3nt: TGTGCCAGTAGCCAAGGAGGCACTAGCGGGACTAGGCAGTACTTC

v_gene: TRBV29-1
j_gene: TRBJ2-7
d_gene: TRBD1
abundance: many
CDR3aa: CSVEPRSGTGTHEQYF
CDR3nt: TGCAGCGTTGAACCTAGGTCTGGGACAGGGACCCACGAGCAGTACTTC

v_gene: TRBV29-1
j_gene: TRBJ1-6
d_gene: TRBD1
abundance: few
CDR3aa: CSVGTDYNSPLHF
CDR3nt: TGCAGCGTGGGGACAGACTATAATTCACCCCTCCACTTT